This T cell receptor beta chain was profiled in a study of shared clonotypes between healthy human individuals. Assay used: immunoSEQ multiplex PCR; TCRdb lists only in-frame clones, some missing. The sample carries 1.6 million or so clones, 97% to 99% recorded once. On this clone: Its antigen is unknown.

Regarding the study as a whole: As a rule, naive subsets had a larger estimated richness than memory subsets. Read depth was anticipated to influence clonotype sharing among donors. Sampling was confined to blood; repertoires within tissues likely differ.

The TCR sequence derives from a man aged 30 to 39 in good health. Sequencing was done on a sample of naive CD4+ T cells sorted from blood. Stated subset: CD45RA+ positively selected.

CDR3 sequence: CASSERAENPWGETQYF. CDR3 nucleotides: TGTGCCAGCAGTGAACGGGCGGAGAATCCCTGGGGCGAGACCCAGTACTTC. The rearrangement links TRBV6-1 to TRBJ2-5; the D gene is possibly TRBD1 (5 bases). V gave up 2 bases and J gave up 5 bases, with 21 bases separating them. This CDR3 spans 17 amino acids. Germline CDR1 is MNHNS and CDR2 is SASEGT.